Sequencing of this T cell receptor beta chain was carried out in a study of blood T cell repertoires in COVID-19. Study context: From the United States, Italy and Spain came samples of acute and convalescent COVID-19. The cDNA or gDNA used as material had been derived from T cells, B-cell-depleted T cells, or PBMCs.

Original methodology: How many nucleated cells were present was estimated from reference gene primer amplification. TCRdb keeps only in-frame clones here, not all; method: immunoSEQ multiplex PCR. V, J and clone size were drawn from that table, and D and trimming were deduced from the DNA. The sample shows over 200,000 clones, 85% to 90% of them seen only once. Germline CDR1 SGHRS, CDR2 YFSETQ. The CDR3 length is 16 residues. V was clipped by 3 bases and J by 0 bases, with 12 bases between them. Enrolment of Seattle patients took place during active infection, and they were followed longitudinally. The V call is TRBV5-1, the J call TRBJ2-2; maybe TRBD1 (6 bases). This clonotype originated in a man aged 50 to 60 with COVID-19, enrolled during active disease. What was sequenced was peripheral blood. The CDR3 protein is CASSSPGTTNTGELFF. CDR3 coding DNA: TGCGCCAGCAGCTCCCCCGGGACAACGAACACCGGGGAGCTGTTTTTT.